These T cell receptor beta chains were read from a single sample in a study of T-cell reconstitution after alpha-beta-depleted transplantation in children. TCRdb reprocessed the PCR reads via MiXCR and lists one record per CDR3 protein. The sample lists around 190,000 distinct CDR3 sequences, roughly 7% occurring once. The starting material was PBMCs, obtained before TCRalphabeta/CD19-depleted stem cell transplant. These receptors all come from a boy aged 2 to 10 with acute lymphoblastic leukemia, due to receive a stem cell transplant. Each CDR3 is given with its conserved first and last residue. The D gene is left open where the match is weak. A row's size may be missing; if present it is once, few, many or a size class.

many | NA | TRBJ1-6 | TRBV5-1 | CASSSVQGLNSPLHF | TGCGCCAGCAGCTCGGTGCAGGGACTTAATTCACCCCTCCACTTT
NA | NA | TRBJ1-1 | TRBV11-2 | CASSLTQEAFF | TGTGCCAGCAGCTTAACCCAGGAAGCTTTCTTT
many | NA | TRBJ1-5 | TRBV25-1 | CASRGGQETNQPQHF | TGTGCCAGCAGAGGAGGGCAGGAGACAAATCAGCCCCAGCATTTT
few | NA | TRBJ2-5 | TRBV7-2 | CASSPNPGGRETQYF | TGTGCCAGCAGCCCGAATCCGGGGGGCAGGGAGACCCAGTACTTC
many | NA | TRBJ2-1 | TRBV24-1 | CATSQAVRNEQFF | TGTGCCACCAGCCAGGCGGTACGGAATGAGCAGTTCTTC
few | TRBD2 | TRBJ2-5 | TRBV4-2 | CASSQNPGTSGGRETQYF | TGTGCCAGCAGCCAGAATCCCGGGACTAGCGGGGGCCGGGAGACCCAGTACTTC
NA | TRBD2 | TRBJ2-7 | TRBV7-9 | CASGGTPYEQYF | TGTGCCTCGGGGGGGACCCCCTACGAGCAGTACTTC
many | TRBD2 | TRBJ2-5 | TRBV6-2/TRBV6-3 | CASSWTSFGETQYF | TGTGCCAGCAGTTGGACTAGTTTCGGTGAGACCCAGTACTTC
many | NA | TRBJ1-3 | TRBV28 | CASSSAGPPYGNTIYF | TGTGCCAGCAGTTCTGCCGGGCCGCCTTATGGAAACACCATATATTTT
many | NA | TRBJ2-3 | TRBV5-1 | CASSLAGGRETDTQYF | TGCGCCAGCAGCTTGGCCGGTGGAAGGGAGACAGATACGCAGTATTTT
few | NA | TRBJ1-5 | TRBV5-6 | CASSLGGWSNQPQHF | TGTGCCAGCAGCTTGGGTGGGTGGAGCAATCAGCCCCAGCATTTT
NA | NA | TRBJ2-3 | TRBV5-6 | CASSLFTDGADTQYF | TGTGCCAGCAGCTTGTTCACGGACGGGGCAGATACGCAGTATTTT
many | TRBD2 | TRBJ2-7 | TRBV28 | CASIEGTSGSYEQYF | TGTGCCAGCATCGAGGGGACTAGCGGATCCTACGAGCAGTACTTC
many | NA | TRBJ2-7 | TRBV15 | CATSSGGLGEQYF | TGTGCCACCAGTTCCGGGGGCTTGGGCGAGCAGTACTTC
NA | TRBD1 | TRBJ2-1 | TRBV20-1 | CSARRDRGHEQFF | TGCAGTGCTAGAAGGGACAGGGGGCATGAGCAGTTCTTC
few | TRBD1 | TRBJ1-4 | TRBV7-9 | CASSVGQGYELFF | TGTGCCAGCAGCGTAGGACAGGGGTATGAACTGTTTTTT
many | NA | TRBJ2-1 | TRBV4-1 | CASSQDQVSYNEQFF | TGCGCCAGCAGCCAAGATCAGGTCTCCTACAATGAGCAGTTCTTC
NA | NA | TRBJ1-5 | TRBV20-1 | CSARDLGTDQPQHF | TGCAGTGCTAGAGATCTGGGGACCGATCAGCCCCAGCATTTT
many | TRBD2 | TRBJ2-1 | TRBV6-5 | CASSYSGVNNEQFF | TGTGCCAGCAGTTACAGCGGGGTAAACAATGAGCAGTTCTTC
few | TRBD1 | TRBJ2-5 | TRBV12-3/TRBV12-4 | CASSSIQGRRETQYF | TGTGCCAGCAGTTCCATACAGGGGCGACGCGAGACCCAGTACTTC
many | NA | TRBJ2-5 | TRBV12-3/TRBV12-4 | CASRQRQGGETQYF | TGTGCCAGCAGGCAACGACAGGGAGGAGAGACCCAGTACTTC
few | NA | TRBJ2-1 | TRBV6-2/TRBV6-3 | CASSYSGKTEQFF | TGTGCCAGCAGTTACTCTGGAAAGACTGAGCAGTTCTTC
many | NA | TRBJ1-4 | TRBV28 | CASRPHGDTEKLFF | TGTGCCAGCAGACCCCACGGCGACACGGAAAAACTGTTTTTT
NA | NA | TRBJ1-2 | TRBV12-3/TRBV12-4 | CASSPTEGVVNYGYTF | TGTGCCAGCAGTCCCACTGAGGGGGTGGTAAACTATGGCTACACCTTC
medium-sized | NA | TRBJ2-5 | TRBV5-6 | CASKKGGETQYF | TGTGCCAGCAAAAAAGGGGGTGAGACCCAGTACTTC
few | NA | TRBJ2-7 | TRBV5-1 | CASSLAGAGAYEQYF | TGCGCCAGCAGCTTGGCCGGGGCCGGGGCCTACGAGCAGTACTTC
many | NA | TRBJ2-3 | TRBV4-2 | CASSLGGQGPTDTQYF | TGTGCCAGCTCGTTGGGGGGACAAGGTCCCACAGATACGCAGTATTTT
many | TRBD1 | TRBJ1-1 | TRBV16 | CASSPTTGENTEAFF | TGTGCCAGCAGCCCGACGACAGGGGAGAACACTGAAGCTTTCTTT
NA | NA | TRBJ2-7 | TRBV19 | CASSKTGPSGGREQYF | TGTGCCAGTAGCAAGACCGGGCCCTCCGGGGGAAGGGAGCAGTACTTC
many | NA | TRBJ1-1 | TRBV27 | CASSLQGGHTEAFF | TGTGCCAGCAGTTTACAGGGAGGGCACACTGAAGCTTTCTTT
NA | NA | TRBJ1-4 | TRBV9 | CASSVTGSTNEKLFF | TGTGCCAGCAGCGTAACAGGGTCGACTAATGAAAAACTGTTTTTT